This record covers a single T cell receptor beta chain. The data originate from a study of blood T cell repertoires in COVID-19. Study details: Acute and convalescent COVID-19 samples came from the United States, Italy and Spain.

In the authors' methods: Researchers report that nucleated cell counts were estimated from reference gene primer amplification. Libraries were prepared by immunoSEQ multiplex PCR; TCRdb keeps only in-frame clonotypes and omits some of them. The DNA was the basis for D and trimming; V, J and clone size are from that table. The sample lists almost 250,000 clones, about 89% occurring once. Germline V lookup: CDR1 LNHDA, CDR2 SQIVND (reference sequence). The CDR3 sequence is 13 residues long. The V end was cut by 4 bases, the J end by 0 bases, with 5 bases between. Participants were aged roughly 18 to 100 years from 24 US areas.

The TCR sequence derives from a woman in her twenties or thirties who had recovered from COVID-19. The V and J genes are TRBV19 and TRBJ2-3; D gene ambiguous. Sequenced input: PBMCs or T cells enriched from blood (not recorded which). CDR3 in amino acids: CASSTTSTDTQYF. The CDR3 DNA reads TGTGCCAGTAGTACGACTAGCACAGATACGCAGTATTTT. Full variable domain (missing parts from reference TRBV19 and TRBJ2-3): DGGITQSPKYLFRKEGQNVTLSCEQNLNHDAMYWYRQDPGQGLRLIYYSQIVNDFQKGDIAEGYSVSREKKESFPLTVTSAQKNPTAFYLCASSTTSTDTQYFGPGTRLTVL.